This entry concerns a single TCR beta chain. This CDR3 is 15 amino acids long. The germline V gene has CDR1 LGHNA and CDR2 YSLEER. V shed 0 bases, J shed 5 bases, and the junction held 2 bases outside the gene matches. These data come from a study of cytomegalovirus exposure and HLA in healthy donors. In nominal health when sampled, donors likely had unrecorded immune exposures nonetheless. This donor's CMV serostatus is unrecorded. 13 Jbeta primers and 60 Vbeta primers were used for the PCR. Some clones are missing from TCRdb's copy, which holds only in-frame ones; the method was immunoSEQ multiplex PCR. The sample records about 98,000 clones, roughly 76% being singletons.

The material sequenced was PBMCs. This rearrangement joins TRBV4-3 to TRBJ2-2; 8 bases align to TRBD2. The TCR sequence derives from a human donor in good health. The CDR3 here is CASSQDSSGTGELFF. The CDR3 nucleotides read TGCGCCAGCAGCCAAGATTCTAGCGGGACCGGGGAGCTGTTTTTT.